Reported below is one TCR beta chain. Its antigen is not known. The source of the sample is a study of cytomegalovirus exposure and HLA in healthy donors. Whole-study results and caveats: In an earlier analysis, in several hundred donors, most V segments appeared productive either ~90% or ~30% of the time. An assumption of roughly uniform sequencing depth across donors underlay the presence/absence analyses. One later analysis reportedly identified an Asian-associated ancestry cluster that showed fewer N-insertions than the approximately 600-donor mean.

J gave up 8 bases and V 4 bases, and 11 bases lay outside the gene matches. The CDR3 runs 15 residues. Per germline, CDR1 SGHNT and CDR2 YYREEE (reference sequence). The PCR had 60 Vbeta and 13 Jbeta primers. Sequenced by immunoSEQ multiplex PCR; TCRdb stores in-frame clones only, minus some. In the table there are tens of thousands of clones, just over 75% of which are singletons. The V call is TRBV5-4, the J call TRBJ2-5; 10 bases line up with TRBD1. The sample taken for sequencing was PBMCs. The receptor's source is a man aged 50-60 years in good health and CMV-seronegative. The chain's CDR3 is CASSPGQGVGSTQYF. Written as DNA, the CDR3 is TGTGCCAGCAGCCCCGGACAGGGGGTGGGTTCAACCCAGTACTTC.